These 10 T cell receptor beta chains originate from one sample sequenced in a study of cytomegalovirus exposure and HLA in healthy donors. The PCR employed 60 Vbeta primers together with 13 Jbeta primers. Repertoires were generated with immunoSEQ multiplex PCR, while TCRdb's copy carries only in-frame clones and drops some. The table records 80,000 to 100,000 clones, more than 60% of them present only once. Sequenced input: PBMCs. The source is a man in his fifties or sixties in good health and CMV-seronegative.

The gene calls are TRBV28 and TRBJ2-7; 11 bases agree with TRBD2. This CDR3 has 15 residues. V gave up 6 bases and J gave up 7 bases; unmatched junction bases: 11. Germline V lookup: CDR1 MDHEN, CDR2 SYDVKM. CDR3 loop: CASSLIAGGPEEQYF. The CDR3 nucleotides read TGTGCCAGCAGCCTAATAGCGGGAGGGCCGGAAGAGCAGTACTTC.

This clone has only one observation. This rearrangement joins TRBV25-1 to TRBJ2-1; D is perhaps TRBD2 (5 bases). V lost 1 base, J lost 3 bases, and 19 bases lay in between. Germline lookup yields CDR1 MGHDK and CDR2 SYGVNS. The CDR3 sequence is 18 residues long. The CDR3 DNA reads TGTGCCAGCAGTGAATCCCCAACGGGGTTGTCTGTCTACAATGAGCAGTTCTTC. Its protein is CASSESPTGLSVYNEQFF.

The chain is built from TRBV11-2 and TRBJ2-7, with D perhaps TRBD2 (6 bases). There are 16 residues in the CDR3. CDR1 is SGHAT, CDR2 FQNNGV, per germline. V was trimmed by 3 bases and J by 2 bases, leaving 17 bases between them. The CDR3 DNA is TGTGCCAGCAGCTTGCCGTGGCTCGGGGGTGCCTACGAGCAGTACTTC. Translation: CASSLPWLGGAYEQYF.

J is TRBJ2-3 and V is TRBV27; the D gene is possibly TRBD1 (6 bases). The germline V gene encodes CDR1 MNHEY and CDR2 SMNVEV (reference sequence). V lost 5 bases and J lost 3, with 9 bases in between. The CDR3 is 13 amino acids. The DNA for the CDR3 is TGTGCCAGCAGTAGGCAGGGGACAGATACGCAGTATTTT. This translates into CASSRQGTDTQYF.

The rearrangement joins TRBV9 to TRBJ2-1; TRBD1 might be the D (6 bases). CDR1 and CDR2 (germline): SGDLS, YYNGEE. With 0 bases removed from V and 4 bases from J, the gap between germline ends came to 20 bases. CDR3 length equals 18 residues. CDR3 DNA sequence: TGTGCCAGCAGCGTAGCAGACCGGGACATAGCCCCTTACAATGAGCAGTTCTTC. Translation: CASSVADRDIAPYNEQFF.

This clone showed up just a few times. The V gene is TRBV28, the J gene TRBJ1-2; 8 nucleotides align to TRBD1. In germline, CDR1 is MDHEN, CDR2 SYDVKM. After removal of 6 bases from V and 7 bases from J, the junction contained 4 bases not matched to a gene. This CDR3 is 12 amino acids long. The CDR3 DNA sequence: TGTGCCAGCAGGACAGGGGAGGCTGGCTACACCTTC. Its protein is CASRTGEAGYTF.

The chain joins TRBV5-1 to TRBJ2-7, with TRBD1 matching 10 bases. This CDR3 has 15 amino acids. V lost 4 bases to trimming and J lost 4 bases; unmatched junction nucleotides: 8. The germline CDR1 and CDR2 sequences are SGHRS and YFSETQ. CDR3 amino acids: CASSPTRDRGYEQYF. CDR3 DNA sequence: TGCGCCAGCAGCCCCACCCGGGACAGGGGTTACGAGCAGTACTTC.

The chain recombines TRBV20-1 with TRBJ1-1, with D unresolved. Germline assignment: CDR1 DFQATT and CDR2 SNEGSKA (reference sequence). The CDR3 is 11 residues long. V lost 6 bases and J 3 bases, leaving 8 bases between the germline ends. CDR3 sequence reads: CSAEADTEAFF. The CDR3 region has the DNA TGCAGTGCCGAGGCGGACACTGAAGCTTTCTTT.

This chain connects TRBV10-1 to TRBJ1-6; TRBD1 might be the D (6 bases). Germline values: CDR1 WNHNN, CDR2 SYGVQD (reference sequence). Trimming took 6 bases from V and 13 from J, leaving 13 bases between them. The CDR3 length is 12 residues. CDR3 in amino acids: CASSSGQLPLHF. The CDR3, as DNA: TGCGCCAGCAGCTCAGGACAGTTGCCCCTCCACTTT.

The V and J genes are TRBV5-1 and TRBJ1-3; D gene ambiguous. The V and J ends lost 0 bases and 0 bases respectively, with 13 bases between them. The germline gives CDR1 SGHRS, CDR2 YFSETQ. The CDR3 runs to 17 residues. The CDR3: CASSLEGPGNSGNTIYF. The CDR3 DNA reads TGCGCCAGCAGCTTGGAAGGACCGGGAAACTCTGGAAACACCATATATTTT.